Presented here are 8 T cell receptor beta chains from one specimen sequenced in a study of blood T cell repertoires in COVID-19 (TCRdb year 2020). Library generation was performed with the immunoSEQ multiplex PCR assay. What TCRdb holds here is the immuneACCESS table cut down to in-frame rearrangements. Part of the clones is not present; checked against another copy, under half of the missing clones reflect an unresolved V gene, and the others are unexplained. The sample includes approximately 150,000 clones, with just over 85% observed a single time. About 1.5% of the sample is held by the ten biggest clonotypes. Material for sequencing was peripheral blood. Receptors originate from a woman aged 60-75 years with acute or convalescent COVID-19.

V and J are TRBV3-1 (or the pseudogene TRBV3-2) and TRBJ2-2; the D is unclear. The CDR3 length is 13 residues. Germline V lookup: CDR1 LGHDT, CDR2 YNNKEL (reference sequence). V was clipped by 4 bases and J by 5 bases, with 8 bases between them. The CDR3 protein is CASSPTRTGELFF. CDR3 coding DNA: TGTGCCAGCAGCCCCACCCGGACCGGGGAGCTGTTTTTT.

The rearrangement joins TRBV18 to TRBJ1-3, with D perhaps matching TRBD1 (5 bases). The germline V gene has CDR1 KGHSH and CDR2 LQKENI. The CDR3 covers 14 residues. V was clipped by 4 bases and J by 0 bases, with 7 bases between them. The CDR3 here is CASSLDSSGNTIYF. The CDR3 DNA reads TGTGCCAGCTCACTTGACAGCTCTGGAAACACCATATATTTT.

The chain combines TRBV11-2 with TRBJ2-2; a weak D match, TRBD2 (5 bases). This CDR3 has 15 amino acids. V lost 4 bases and J 1 base, leaving 10 bases between the germline ends. Looked up from germline, CDR1 is SGHAT and CDR2 is FQNNGV. CDR3 in amino acids: CASSSGGGNTGELFF. CDR3 in DNA: TGTGCCAGCAGCTCCGGAGGCGGGAACACCGGGGAGCTGTTTTTT.

The CDR3: CASSASRGNTEAFF. The CDR3 DNA sequence: TGTGCCAGCAGCGCCTCGCGGGGGAACACTGAAGCTTTCTTT. The rearrangement joins TRBV7-8 to TRBJ1-1; D not resolved. In germline, CDR1 is SGHVS, CDR2 FQNEAQ. This CDR3 is built from 14 residues. With 5 bases removed from V and 1 base from J, the gap between germline ends came to 11 bases.

This sequence joins TRBV5-4 and TRBJ2-1, with D perhaps matching TRBD2 (6 bases). Germline values: CDR1 SGHNT, CDR2 YYREEE (reference sequence). The CDR3 totals 15 residues. V lost 4 bases and J 7 bases, leaving 18 bases between the germline ends. The CDR3, as DNA: TGTGCCAGCAGCCCGGGGACTTCCCGAGGGAATGAGCAGTTCTTC. Translation gives CASSPGTSRGNEQFF.

The rearrangement joins TRBV2 to TRBJ2-7; weak D call: TRBD1 (6 bases). Deletions cut 8 bases from V and 2 bases from J, with 13 bases between. The CDR3 extends over 13 amino acids. Germline CDR1 reads SNHLY; CDR2 reads FYNNEI. DNA for the CDR3: TGTGCCAGCGCAACCGGGACAACCTACGAGCAGTACTTC. It encodes CASATGTTYEQYF.

The count of this clone is one. This chain joins TRBV7-9 and TRBJ2-7, with TRBD1 matching 7 bases. This CDR3 contains 12 residues. After removal of 8 bases from V and 6 bases from J, the junction contained 7 bases not matched to a gene. The germline CDR1 and CDR2 sequences are SEHNR and FQNEAQ (reference sequence). CDR3: CASPDRRPEQYF. CDR3 sequence (DNA): TGTGCCAGCCCGGACAGGCGTCCCGAGCAGTACTTC.

The table lists this clone with a count of one. The rearrangement links TRBV10-3 to TRBJ2-1; TRBD2 matches at 9 bases. Trimming cost V 8 bases and J 2 bases; bases outside gene matches: 7. Germline V gene data show CDR1 as ENHRY and CDR2 as SYGVKD. The CDR3 has 15 residues. CDR3 protein: CAIGRSGGTYNEQFF. CDR3 nucleotide sequence: TGTGCCATCGGGCGGAGCGGGGGGACCTACAATGAGCAGTTCTTC.